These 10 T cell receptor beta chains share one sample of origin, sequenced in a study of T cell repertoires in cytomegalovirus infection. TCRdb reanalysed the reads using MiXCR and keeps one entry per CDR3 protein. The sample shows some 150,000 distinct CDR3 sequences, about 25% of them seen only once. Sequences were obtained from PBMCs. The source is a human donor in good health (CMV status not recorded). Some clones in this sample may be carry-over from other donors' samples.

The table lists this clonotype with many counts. The CDR3 here is CSARISGGAHPYEQYF. The CDR3, as DNA: TGCAGTGCTAGAATCAGCGGGGGGGCTCACCCCTACGAGCAGTACTTC. The chain employs TRBV20-1 and TRBJ2-7; 10 positions match TRBD2. V lost 2 bases and J lost 2; bases outside the gene matches: 9. The CDR3 is 16 amino acids. Looked up from germline, CDR1 is DFQATT and CDR2 is SNEGSKA (reference sequence).

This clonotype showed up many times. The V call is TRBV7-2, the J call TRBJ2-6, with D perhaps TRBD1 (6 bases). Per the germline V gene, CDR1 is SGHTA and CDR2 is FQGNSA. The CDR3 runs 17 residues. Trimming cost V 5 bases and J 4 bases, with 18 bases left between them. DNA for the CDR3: TGTGCCAGCAGCCCCAATTTAGTGGGGGCCGGGGCCAACGTCCTGACTTTC. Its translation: CASSPNLVGAGANVLTF.

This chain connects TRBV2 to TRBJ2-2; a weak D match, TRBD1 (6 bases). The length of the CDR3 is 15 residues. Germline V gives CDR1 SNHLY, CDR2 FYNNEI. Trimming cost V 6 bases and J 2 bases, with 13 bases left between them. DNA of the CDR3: TGTGCCAGCAGGAACAGGGTGCTTAACACCGGGGAGCTGTTTTTT. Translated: CASRNRVLNTGELFF.

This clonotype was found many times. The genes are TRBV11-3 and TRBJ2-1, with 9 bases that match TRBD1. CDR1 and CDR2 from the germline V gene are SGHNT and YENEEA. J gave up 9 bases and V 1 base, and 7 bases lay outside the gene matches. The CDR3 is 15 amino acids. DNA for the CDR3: TGTGCCAGCAGCTTAGTTGATGGGACAGGGACTGAGCAGTTCTTC. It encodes CASSLVDGTGTEQFF.

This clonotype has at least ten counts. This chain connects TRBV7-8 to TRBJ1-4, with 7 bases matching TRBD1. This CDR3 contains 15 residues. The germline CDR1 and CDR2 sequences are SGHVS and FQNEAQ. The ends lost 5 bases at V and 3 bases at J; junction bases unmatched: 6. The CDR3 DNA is TGTGCCAGCAGCGCTCACAGGGGATCTAATGAAAAACTGTTTTTT. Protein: CASSAHRGSNEKLFF.

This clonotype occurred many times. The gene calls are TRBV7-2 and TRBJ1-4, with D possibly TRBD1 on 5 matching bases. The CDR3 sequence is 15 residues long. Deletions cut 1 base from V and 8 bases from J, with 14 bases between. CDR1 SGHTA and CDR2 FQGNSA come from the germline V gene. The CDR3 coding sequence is TGTGCCAGCAGCTTAGGGCCTGGACACCCCGAAAAACTGTTTTTT. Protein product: CASSLGPGHPEKLFF.

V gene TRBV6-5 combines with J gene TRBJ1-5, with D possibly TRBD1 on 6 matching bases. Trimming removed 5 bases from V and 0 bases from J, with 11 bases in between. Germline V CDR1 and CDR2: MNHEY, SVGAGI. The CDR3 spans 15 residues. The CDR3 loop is CASSRQVHSNQPQHF. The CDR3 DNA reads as TGTGCCAGCAGTCGACAGGTTCATAGCAATCAGCCCCAGCATTTT.

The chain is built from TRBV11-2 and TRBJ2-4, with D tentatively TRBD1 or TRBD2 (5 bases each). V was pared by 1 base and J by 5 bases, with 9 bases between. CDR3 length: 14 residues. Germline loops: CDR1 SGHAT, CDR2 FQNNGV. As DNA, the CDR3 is TGTGCCAGCAGCTTAGCAGGGACGGAAAACATTCAGTACTTC. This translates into CASSLAGTENIQYF.

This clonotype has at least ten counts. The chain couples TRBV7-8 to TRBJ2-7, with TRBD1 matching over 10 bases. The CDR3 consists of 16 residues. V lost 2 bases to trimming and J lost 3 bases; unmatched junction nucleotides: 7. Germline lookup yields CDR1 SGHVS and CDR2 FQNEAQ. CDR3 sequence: CASSLPAGQGFYEQYF. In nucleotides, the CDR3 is TGTGCCAGCAGCTTACCGGCGGGACAGGGGTTCTACGAGCAGTACTTC.

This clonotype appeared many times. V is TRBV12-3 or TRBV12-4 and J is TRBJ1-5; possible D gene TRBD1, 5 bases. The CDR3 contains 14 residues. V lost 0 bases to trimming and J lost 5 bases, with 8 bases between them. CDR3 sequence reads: CASSLAGGDQPQHF. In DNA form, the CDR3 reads TGTGCCAGCAGTTTAGCGGGGGGTGATCAGCCCCAGCATTTT.